This T cell receptor (beta chain) was obtained from a study of T cell clonality in common variable immunodeficiency. This clone was detected a few times. Its specificity is unknown. The read gets to within 3 residues of the CDR3 end, and the germline J gene fills in the rest. Whole-study findings and limits: CVID subjects shared fewer TCRbeta clones than healthy controls did. Reportedly, TCR beta sequences from common variable immunodeficiency showed fewer deletions and N-nucleotide insertions.

Caucasian heritage predominated among both patients and controls. CVID subjects were neither ill nor on immunomodulatory or immunosuppressive medication at sampling. CVID and control samples used equivalent genomic DNA input. Produced via immunoSEQ multiplex PCR; TCRdb's table is partial and in-frame only. The profile covers just over 25,000 clones, none occurring a single time. CDR3 size: 17 residues. The V and J ends lost 0 bases and 4 bases, in that order; junction bases with no gene match: 6. Per the germline V gene, CDR1 is SGHRS and CDR2 is YFSETQ. V gene TRBV5-1 combines with J gene TRBJ2-1; 11 bases align to TRBD2. Input material: peripheral blood mononuclear cells. This receptor was identified in a human donor with common variable immunodeficiency. CDR3 DNA (partial): TGCGCCAGCAGCTTGGTAGCGACTAGCGGGGTTTACAATGAG. Translated: CASSLVATSGVYNE. From start to end, the CDR3 is CASSLVATSGVYNEQFF. The full variable domain, rest sourced from reference TRBV5-1 and TRBJ2-1, is KAGVTQTPRYLIKTRGQQVTLSCSPISGHRSVSWYQQTPGQGLQFLFEYFSETQRNKGNFPGRFSGRQFSNSRSEMNVSTLELGDSALYLCASSLVATSGVYNEQFFGPGTRLTVL.